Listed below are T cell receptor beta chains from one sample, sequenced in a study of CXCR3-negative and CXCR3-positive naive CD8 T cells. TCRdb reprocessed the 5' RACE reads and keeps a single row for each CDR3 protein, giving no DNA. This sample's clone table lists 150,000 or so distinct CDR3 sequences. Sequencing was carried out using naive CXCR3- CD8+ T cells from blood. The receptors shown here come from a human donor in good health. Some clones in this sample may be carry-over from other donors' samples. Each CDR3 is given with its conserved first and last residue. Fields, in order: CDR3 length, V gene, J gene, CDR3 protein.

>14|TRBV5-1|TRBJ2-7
CASSLVRASYEQYF
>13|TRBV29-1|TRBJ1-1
CSVEDRENTEAFF
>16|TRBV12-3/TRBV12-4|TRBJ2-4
CASSLATYSGKNIQYF
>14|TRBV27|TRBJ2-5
CASSQGRRQETQYF
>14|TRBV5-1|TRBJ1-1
CASSFLGGRTEAFF
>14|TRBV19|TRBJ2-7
CASSRAGASYEQYF
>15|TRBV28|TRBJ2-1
CASSLRVSSYNEQFF
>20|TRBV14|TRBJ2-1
CASSQGNFGGEGRPYNEQFF
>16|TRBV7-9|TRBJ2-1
CASSGTGVKFIHEQFF
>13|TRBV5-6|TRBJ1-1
CASSSTGFTEAFF
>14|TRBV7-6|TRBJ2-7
CASSLDGTAGEQYF
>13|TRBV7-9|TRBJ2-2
CASSLGVIQELFF
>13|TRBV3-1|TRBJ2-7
CASSQEVCYEQYF
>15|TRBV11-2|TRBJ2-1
CASSLSWGRGNEQFF
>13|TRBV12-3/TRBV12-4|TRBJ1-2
CASSFMEGYGYTF
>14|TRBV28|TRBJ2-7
CASSPPVGGGEQYF
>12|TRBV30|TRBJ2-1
CAWSPGGSEQFF
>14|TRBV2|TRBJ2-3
CAREGPGVGGTQYF
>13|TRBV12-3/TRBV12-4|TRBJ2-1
CASKVGLYNEQFF
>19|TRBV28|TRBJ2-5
CASSLSPPRTSGDRETQYF
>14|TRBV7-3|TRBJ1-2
CASSPDGGDYGYTF
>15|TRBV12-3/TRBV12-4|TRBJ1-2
CASSAGQGSNYGYTF
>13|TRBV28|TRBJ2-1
CASSLSDNNEQFF
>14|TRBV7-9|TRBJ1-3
CASSLAGGFNTIYF
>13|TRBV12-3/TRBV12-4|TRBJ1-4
CASRRDLGEKLFF
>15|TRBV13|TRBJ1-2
CASSLGRGSNYGYTF
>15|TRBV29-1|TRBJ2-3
CSVEAVSFSTDTQYF
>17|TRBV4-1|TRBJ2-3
CASSLNPLAGGTDTQYF
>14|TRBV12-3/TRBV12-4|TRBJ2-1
CASIIRDTYNEQFF
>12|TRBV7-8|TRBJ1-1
CASSLGQPEAFF
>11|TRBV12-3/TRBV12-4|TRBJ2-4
CTSSPSNIQYF
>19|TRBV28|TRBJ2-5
CASSANRAAIGLAQETQYF
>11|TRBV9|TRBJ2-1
CASGGMMFQFF
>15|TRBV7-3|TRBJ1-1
CASSLEAVGHTEAFF
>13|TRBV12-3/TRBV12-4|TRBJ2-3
CASDRGYTDTQYF
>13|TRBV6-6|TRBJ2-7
CASSYSFYYEQYF
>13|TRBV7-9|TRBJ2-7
CASSSKVAYEQYF
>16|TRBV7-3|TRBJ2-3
CASSFDSGGGTDTQYF
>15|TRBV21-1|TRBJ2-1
CASSKWRRPRNEQFF
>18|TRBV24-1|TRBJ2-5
CATSDRMGRKGDLETQYF
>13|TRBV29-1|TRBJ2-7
CSVGTSLSYEQYF
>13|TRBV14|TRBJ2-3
CASSGYPTDTQYF
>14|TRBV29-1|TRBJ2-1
CSVVPWTVQETQYF
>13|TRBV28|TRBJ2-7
CASSLRTGYEQYF
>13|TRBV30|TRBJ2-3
CAWSETFTDTQYF
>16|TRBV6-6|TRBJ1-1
CASSYSGQVTLTEAFF
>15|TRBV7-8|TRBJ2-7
CASSLMIGTVYEQYF
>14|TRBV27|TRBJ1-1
CASRDTYLNTEAFF
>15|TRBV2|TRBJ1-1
CASSEVGTGHREAFF
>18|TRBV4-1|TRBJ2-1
CASSRTSEGPNPYNEQFF